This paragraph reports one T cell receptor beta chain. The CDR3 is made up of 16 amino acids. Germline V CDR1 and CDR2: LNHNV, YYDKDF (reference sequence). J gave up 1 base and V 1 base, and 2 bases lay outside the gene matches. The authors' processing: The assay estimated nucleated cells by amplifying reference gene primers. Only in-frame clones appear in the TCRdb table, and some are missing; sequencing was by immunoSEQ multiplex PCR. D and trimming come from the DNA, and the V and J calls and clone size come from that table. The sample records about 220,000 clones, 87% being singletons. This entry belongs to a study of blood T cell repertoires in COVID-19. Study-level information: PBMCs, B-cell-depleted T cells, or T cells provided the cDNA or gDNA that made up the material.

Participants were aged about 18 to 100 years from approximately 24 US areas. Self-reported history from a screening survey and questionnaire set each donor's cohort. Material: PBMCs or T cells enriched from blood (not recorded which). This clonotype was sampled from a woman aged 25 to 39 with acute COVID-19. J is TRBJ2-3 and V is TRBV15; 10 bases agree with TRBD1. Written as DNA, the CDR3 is TGTGCCACCAGCAGAGCTGGGACAGGGGGCACAGATACGCAGTATTTT. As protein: CATSRAGTGGTDTQYF.